What follows are 29 T cell receptor beta chains derived from one specimen sequenced in a study of blood T cell repertoires in COVID-19 (dated by TCRdb to 2020 to 2021). The library was obtained by the immunoSEQ multiplex PCR assay. TCRdb limited this immuneACCESS table to in-frame rearrangements with V and J called. A share of clones is missing; checked studies link under half to unresolved V genes, and the rest is unexplained. Recorded for this sample are some 100,000 clones; approximately 86% of them occurred a single time. Approximately 10% of the sample is held by the ten biggest clonotypes. The sample taken for sequencing was peripheral blood. These receptors were collected from a man over 45 with acute or convalescent COVID-19.

V and J are TRBV15 and TRBJ1-6, with no clear D. CDR1 and CDR2 (germline): LNHNV, YYDKDF (reference sequence). The V and J ends lost 5 bases and 0 bases respectively, with 5 bases between them. The CDR3 contains 14 residues. Here the CDR3 reads CATSGSSYNSPLHF. The CDR3, as DNA: TGTGCCACCAGCGGCAGCTCCTATAATTCACCCCTCCACTTT.

V is TRBV7-2 and J is TRBJ2-1, with unresolved D. This CDR3 has 12 residues. Trimming removed 5 bases at V and 6 bases at J, with 8 bases between. CDR1 is SGHTA and CDR2 is FQGNSA in the germline V gene. CDR3: CASSLNSNEQFF. CDR3 coding DNA: TGTGCCAGCAGCCTCAACTCCAATGAGCAGTTCTTC. The complete variable domain, with remaining parts taken from reference TRBV7-2 and TRBJ2-1, reads GAGVSQSPSNKVTEKGKDVELRCDPISGHTALYWYRQSLGQGLEFLIYFQGNSAPDKSGLPSDRFSAERTGGSVSTLTIQRTQQEDSAVYLCASSLNSNEQFFGPGTRLTVL.

This chain uses TRBV28 with TRBJ2-3, with TRBD2 matching over 9 bases. The CDR3 extends over 15 amino acids. With 4 bases clipped from V and 8 bases from J, the junction kept 10 bases outside the gene matches. Per the germline V gene, CDR1 is MDHEN and CDR2 is SYDVKM. The CDR3 region is CASSCGGEGCVTQYF. The CDR3 nucleotides read TGTGCCAGCAGTTGCGGGGGGGAGGGCTGCGTTACGCAGTATTTT.

The rearrangement joins TRBV27 to TRBJ1-4, with 7 bases that match TRBD1. The CDR3 runs 17 residues. The V and J ends lost 0 bases and 6 bases, in that order; junction bases with no gene match: 10. Germline values: CDR1 MNHEY, CDR2 SMNVEV (reference sequence). The CDR3 loop is CASSLSIMGQSDEKLFF. In DNA, the CDR3 is TGTGCCAGCAGTTTATCGATCATGGGACAGAGTGATGAAAAACTGTTTTTT. The full variable domain, with the rest looked up from reference TRBV27 and TRBJ1-4, is EAQVTQNPRYLITVTGKKLTVTCSQNMNHEYMSWYRQDPGLGLRQIYYSMNVEVTDKGDVPEGYKVSRKEKRNFPLILESPSPNQTSLYFCASSLSIMGQSDEKLFFGSGTQLSVL.

J is TRBJ2-7 and V is TRBV5-6; 9 bases agree with TRBD1. The CDR3 consists of 16 residues. The ends lost 0 bases at V and 5 bases at J; junction bases unmatched: 9. Per germline, CDR1 SGHDT and CDR2 YYEEEE. CDR3 sequence (DNA): TGTGCCAGCAGCTTGGCACCCCGGGGACAGGGAAACGAGCAGTACTTC. Protein sequence: CASSLAPRGQGNEQYF.

The V and J genes are TRBV27 and TRBJ1-1, with D possibly matching TRBD1 (6 bases). The CDR3 spans 15 residues. CDR1 is MNHEY, CDR2 SMNVEV, per germline (reference sequence). V lost 3 bases and J 0 bases, leaving 11 bases between the germline ends. In nucleotides, the CDR3 is TGTGCCAGCAGTTTTGGGGGGGCCTTGAACACTGAAGCTTTCTTT. Encoded protein: CASSFGGALNTEAFF.

The chain is built from TRBV4-1 and TRBJ2-7, with D possibly matching TRBD1 (9 bases). Germline assignment: CDR1 MGHRA and CDR2 YSYEKL. This CDR3 comprises 19 residues. The ends were cut back, 4 bases at V and 0 bases at J, with 25 bases in the middle. CDR3 nucleotides: TGCGCCAGCAGCCCCGGGGGGGGACAGGGTTATTTTCTCTCCTACGAGCAGTACTTC. As protein: CASSPGGGQGYFLSYEQYF.

This chain uses TRBV18 with TRBJ1-5; no reliable D call. Trimming removed 2 bases from V and 0 bases from J, with 8 bases in between. The CDR3 runs 15 residues. Germline V CDR1 and CDR2: KGHSH, LQKENI. CDR3 sequence reads: CASSPIGNSNQPQHF. CDR3 nucleotides: TGTGCCAGCTCACCAATCGGTAATAGCAATCAGCCCCAGCATTTT.

This rearrangement joins TRBV7-9 to TRBJ2-7; 12 bases agree with TRBD2. The CDR3 has 19 residues. Looked up from germline, CDR1 is SEHNR and CDR2 is FQNEAQ (reference sequence). J gave up 0 bases and V 3 bases, and 12 bases lay outside the gene matches. CDR3: CASSFSTSGSYDSSYEQYF. CDR3 DNA: TGTGCCAGCAGCTTTTCGACTAGCGGGAGCTATGATTCCTCCTACGAGCAGTACTTC.

This clone was seen once. The chain couples TRBV28 to TRBJ1-3; no clear D. The germline V gene encodes CDR1 MDHEN and CDR2 SYDVKM. Trimming cost V 10 bases and J 0 bases, with 13 bases left between them. CDR3 size: 14 residues. DNA of the CDR3: TGTGCCACCTCAACCCCAGGCTCTGGAAACACCATATATTTT. The encoded protein is CATSTPGSGNTIYF.

The J gene is TRBJ1-1, the V gene TRBV21-1; the D call in the table, TRBD1, was not verified against the DNA. TRBV21-1 is described as a pseudogene. The CDR3 is made up of 19 amino acids. The CDR3 coding sequence is TGTGCCAGCAGCCCACTTACGATACAGGGGATGCCTAATAGGACTGAAGCTTTCTTT. Residues: CASSPLTIQGMPNRTEAFF.

V and J are TRBV6-6 and TRBJ2-7, with 7 nucleotides matching TRBD1. CDR3 length: 15 amino acids. Germline loops: CDR1 MNHNY, CDR2 SVGAGI (reference sequence). V dropped 0 bases and J dropped 2; count of bases not matched to a gene: 4. The CDR3 DNA reads as TGTGCCAGCAGTTACTCACAGGGGACCCCCTACGAGCAGTACTTC. It codes for CASSYSQGTPYEQYF.

The J gene is TRBJ2-6, the V gene TRBV12-5, with 8 bases fitting TRBD1. The J segment lost 4 bases and the V segment lost 3 bases, leaving 17 bases of the junction unmatched. The CDR3 extends over 20 amino acids. Germline V gives CDR1 LGHNT, CDR2 FRNRAP. The CDR3 DNA reads TGTGCTAGTGGTTTTGTGGGGGCCCAGACAGGGGCTCCCGGGGCCAACGTCCTGACTTTC. Translating gives CASGFVGAQTGAPGANVLTF.

The chain recombines TRBV29-1 with TRBJ1-1; D is unclear. The CDR3 has 12 amino acids. The V gene lost 5 bases and the J gene lost 1 base, with 8 bases spanning the gap. The germline V gene encodes CDR1 SQVTM and CDR2 ANQGSEA. The CDR3 loop is CSVRVGNTEAFF. In DNA form, the CDR3 reads TGCAGCGTTCGGGTCGGGAACACTGAAGCTTTCTTT. Combining the CDR3 with reference TRBV29-1 and TRBJ1-1 gives the whole variable domain SAVISQKPSRDICQRGTSLTIQCQVDSQVTMMFWYRQQPGQSLTLIATANQGSEATYESGFVIDKFPISRPNLTFSTLTVSNMSPEDSSIYLCSVRVGNTEAFFGQGTRLTVV.

The chain links TRBV5-1 to TRBJ2-5, with TRBD2 identical over 9 bases. The CDR3 runs 14 residues. The germline CDR1 and CDR2 sequences are SGHRS and YFSETQ. V dropped 6 bases and J dropped 5; count of bases not matched to a gene: 8. The CDR3 reads CASKGGLASETQYF. CDR3 bases: TGCGCCAGCAAGGGGGGACTAGCTAGCGAGACCCAGTACTTC. Drawing the rest from reference TRBV5-1 and TRBJ2-5, the complete variable domain is KAGVTQTPRYLIKTRGQQVTLSCSPISGHRSVSWYQQTPGQGLQFLFEYFSETQRNKGNFPGRFSGRQFSNSRSEMNVSTLELGDSALYLCASKGGLASETQYFGPGTRLLVL.

The chain uses TRBV29-1 and TRBJ2-7; TRBD2 matches 10 bases. V was clipped by 6 bases and J by 3 bases; unmatched bases: 8. Germline V lookup: CDR1 SQVTM, CDR2 ANQGSEA. The CDR3 spans 14 residues. CDR3 DNA: TGCAGCGTCGTTAGTGGGACTAGCGACTACGAGCAGTACTTC. Encoded protein: CSVVSGTSDYEQYF.

The J gene is TRBJ2-7, the V gene TRBV6-1; D might be TRBD1 (5 bases). Trimming stripped 3 bases from V and 0 bases from J, with 15 bases between. This CDR3 is built from 16 residues. The germline V gene encodes CDR1 MNHNS and CDR2 SASEGT. The CDR3 DNA reads as TGTGCCAGCAGTGAGGAAACAGGATCGAGCTCCTACGAGCAGTACTTC. It encodes CASSEETGSSSYEQYF.

The chain has TRBV2 and TRBJ1-1, with 8 bases lining up with TRBD1. Germline trimming cut 6 bases from V and 7 bases from J; bases unmatched to any gene: 10. CDR1 is SNHLY, CDR2 FYNNEI, per germline. This CDR3 contains 14 residues. The CDR3 loop reads CASREDRVFDEAFF. The CDR3, as DNA: TGTGCCAGCAGGGAGGACAGGGTGTTTGATGAAGCTTTCTTT.

This clone has only a few counts. The rearrangement links TRBV2 to TRBJ2-5, with D possibly TRBD1 on 6 matching bases. CDR1 is SNHLY, CDR2 FYNNEI, per germline. The CDR3 length is 15 residues. V lost 1 base and J lost 5, with 14 bases in between. CDR3 in DNA: TGTGCCAGCAGTGAAGGGACAGTTGGCCGGGAGACCCAGTACTTC. This encodes CASSEGTVGRETQYF.

J is TRBJ1-1 and V is TRBV19; maybe TRBD1 (5 bases). The CDR3 has 14 amino acids. The V gene lost 3 bases and the J gene lost 0 bases, with 8 bases spanning the gap. CDR1 and CDR2 (germline): LNHDA, SQIVND (reference sequence). Here the CDR3 reads CASSITGMNTEAFF. The CDR3 DNA reads TGTGCCAGTAGTATTACAGGAATGAACACTGAAGCTTTCTTT.

The V and J genes are TRBV29-1 and TRBJ1-3; D is unclear. This CDR3 comprises 14 residues. Germline CDR1 SQVTM, CDR2 ANQGSEA. Trimming left V 7 bases short and J 4 bases short, with 17 bases between. CDR3 nucleotide sequence: TGCAGCGGTCTCCCGCGGGTAACAGGAAACACCATATATTTT. Its translation is CSGLPRVTGNTIYF.

This chain uses TRBV3-1 (or the pseudogene TRBV3-2) with TRBJ2-1; D might be TRBD2 (6 bases). The CDR3 is 19 amino acids. V lost 0 bases, J lost 7 bases, and 25 bases lay in between. CDR1 and CDR2 from the germline V gene are LGHDT and YNNKEL (reference sequence). CDR3: CASSQDDVHSGGRWNEQFF. The CDR3, as DNA: TGTGCCAGCAGCCAAGATGACGTACATAGCGGAGGTCGTTGGAATGAGCAGTTCTTC.

V and J are TRBV27 and TRBJ1-5; 9 bases fit TRBD1. V trimming: 2 bases; J trimming: 0 bases; junction bases outside the gene matches: 5. CDR1 and CDR2 from the germline V gene are MNHEY and SMNVEV (reference sequence). The CDR3 sequence is 17 residues long. CDR3 bases: TGTGCCAGCAGTTTAACAGGGGGCGCGGGTAGCAATCAGCCCCAGCATTTT. The encoded protein is CASSLTGGAGSNQPQHF.

This chain uses TRBV27 with TRBJ2-3; 7 bases match TRBD2. V dropped 5 bases and J dropped 4; count of bases not matched to a gene: 3. CDR1 and CDR2 from the germline V gene are MNHEY and SMNVEV (reference sequence). The CDR3 is 13 residues long. The CDR3, as DNA: TGTGCCAGCAGTCCTGCGGGGGCAGATACGCAGTATTTT. It is translated as CASSPAGADTQYF.

The CDR3 region is CASSQVWDRVTEAFF. In nucleotides, the CDR3 is TGTGCCAGCAGCCAAGTTTGGGACAGGGTCACTGAAGCTTTCTTT. The chain is built from TRBV3-1 (or the pseudogene TRBV3-2) and TRBJ1-1, with TRBD1 matching 9 bases. Germline V gives CDR1 LGHDT, CDR2 YNNKEL (reference sequence). V shed 1 base and J 4 bases; nucleotides not matched to a gene: 4. CDR3 size: 15 residues.

The chain combines TRBV18 with TRBJ2-5, with TRBD1 identical over 7 bases. This CDR3 spans 18 amino acids. Germline V gives CDR1 KGHSH, CDR2 LQKENI. The J segment lost 2 bases and the V segment lost 6 bases, leaving 18 bases of the junction unmatched. CDR3 in DNA: TGTGCCAGCTCCCGGGAAGGGACCTCACCAGGGGGTCAAGAGACCCAGTACTTC. It codes for CASSREGTSPGGQETQYF.

V usage is TRBV12-3 or TRBV12-4 and J usage is TRBJ2-7; D not resolved. This CDR3 region has 11 residues. The germline V and J ends were trimmed by 2 bases and 5 bases, with 4 bases remaining between them. As DNA, the CDR3 is TGTGCCAGCAGTTTAACTGACGAGCAGTACTTC. Protein sequence: CASSLTDEQYF.

V usage is TRBV27 and J usage is TRBJ1-2; D gene uncertain. Trimming removed 2 bases at V and 4 bases at J, with 11 bases between. This CDR3 has 14 residues. Germline V lookup: CDR1 MNHEY, CDR2 SMNVEV (reference sequence). The CDR3 sequence: CASSLNSARYGYTF. Here the CDR3 DNA reads TGTGCCAGCAGTTTAAACAGTGCCCGCTATGGCTACACCTTC.

This sequence joins TRBV7-2 and TRBJ2-1, with 9 bases that match TRBD2. Germline loops: CDR1 SGHTA, CDR2 FQGNSA. The CDR3 is 15 amino acids. Unmatched junction bases numbered 10, after V lost 6 bases and J lost 7 bases. The CDR3 loop is CASRVTSGRGNEQFF. The CDR3 DNA reads TGTGCCAGCAGGGTGACTAGCGGTCGAGGGAATGAGCAGTTCTTC.